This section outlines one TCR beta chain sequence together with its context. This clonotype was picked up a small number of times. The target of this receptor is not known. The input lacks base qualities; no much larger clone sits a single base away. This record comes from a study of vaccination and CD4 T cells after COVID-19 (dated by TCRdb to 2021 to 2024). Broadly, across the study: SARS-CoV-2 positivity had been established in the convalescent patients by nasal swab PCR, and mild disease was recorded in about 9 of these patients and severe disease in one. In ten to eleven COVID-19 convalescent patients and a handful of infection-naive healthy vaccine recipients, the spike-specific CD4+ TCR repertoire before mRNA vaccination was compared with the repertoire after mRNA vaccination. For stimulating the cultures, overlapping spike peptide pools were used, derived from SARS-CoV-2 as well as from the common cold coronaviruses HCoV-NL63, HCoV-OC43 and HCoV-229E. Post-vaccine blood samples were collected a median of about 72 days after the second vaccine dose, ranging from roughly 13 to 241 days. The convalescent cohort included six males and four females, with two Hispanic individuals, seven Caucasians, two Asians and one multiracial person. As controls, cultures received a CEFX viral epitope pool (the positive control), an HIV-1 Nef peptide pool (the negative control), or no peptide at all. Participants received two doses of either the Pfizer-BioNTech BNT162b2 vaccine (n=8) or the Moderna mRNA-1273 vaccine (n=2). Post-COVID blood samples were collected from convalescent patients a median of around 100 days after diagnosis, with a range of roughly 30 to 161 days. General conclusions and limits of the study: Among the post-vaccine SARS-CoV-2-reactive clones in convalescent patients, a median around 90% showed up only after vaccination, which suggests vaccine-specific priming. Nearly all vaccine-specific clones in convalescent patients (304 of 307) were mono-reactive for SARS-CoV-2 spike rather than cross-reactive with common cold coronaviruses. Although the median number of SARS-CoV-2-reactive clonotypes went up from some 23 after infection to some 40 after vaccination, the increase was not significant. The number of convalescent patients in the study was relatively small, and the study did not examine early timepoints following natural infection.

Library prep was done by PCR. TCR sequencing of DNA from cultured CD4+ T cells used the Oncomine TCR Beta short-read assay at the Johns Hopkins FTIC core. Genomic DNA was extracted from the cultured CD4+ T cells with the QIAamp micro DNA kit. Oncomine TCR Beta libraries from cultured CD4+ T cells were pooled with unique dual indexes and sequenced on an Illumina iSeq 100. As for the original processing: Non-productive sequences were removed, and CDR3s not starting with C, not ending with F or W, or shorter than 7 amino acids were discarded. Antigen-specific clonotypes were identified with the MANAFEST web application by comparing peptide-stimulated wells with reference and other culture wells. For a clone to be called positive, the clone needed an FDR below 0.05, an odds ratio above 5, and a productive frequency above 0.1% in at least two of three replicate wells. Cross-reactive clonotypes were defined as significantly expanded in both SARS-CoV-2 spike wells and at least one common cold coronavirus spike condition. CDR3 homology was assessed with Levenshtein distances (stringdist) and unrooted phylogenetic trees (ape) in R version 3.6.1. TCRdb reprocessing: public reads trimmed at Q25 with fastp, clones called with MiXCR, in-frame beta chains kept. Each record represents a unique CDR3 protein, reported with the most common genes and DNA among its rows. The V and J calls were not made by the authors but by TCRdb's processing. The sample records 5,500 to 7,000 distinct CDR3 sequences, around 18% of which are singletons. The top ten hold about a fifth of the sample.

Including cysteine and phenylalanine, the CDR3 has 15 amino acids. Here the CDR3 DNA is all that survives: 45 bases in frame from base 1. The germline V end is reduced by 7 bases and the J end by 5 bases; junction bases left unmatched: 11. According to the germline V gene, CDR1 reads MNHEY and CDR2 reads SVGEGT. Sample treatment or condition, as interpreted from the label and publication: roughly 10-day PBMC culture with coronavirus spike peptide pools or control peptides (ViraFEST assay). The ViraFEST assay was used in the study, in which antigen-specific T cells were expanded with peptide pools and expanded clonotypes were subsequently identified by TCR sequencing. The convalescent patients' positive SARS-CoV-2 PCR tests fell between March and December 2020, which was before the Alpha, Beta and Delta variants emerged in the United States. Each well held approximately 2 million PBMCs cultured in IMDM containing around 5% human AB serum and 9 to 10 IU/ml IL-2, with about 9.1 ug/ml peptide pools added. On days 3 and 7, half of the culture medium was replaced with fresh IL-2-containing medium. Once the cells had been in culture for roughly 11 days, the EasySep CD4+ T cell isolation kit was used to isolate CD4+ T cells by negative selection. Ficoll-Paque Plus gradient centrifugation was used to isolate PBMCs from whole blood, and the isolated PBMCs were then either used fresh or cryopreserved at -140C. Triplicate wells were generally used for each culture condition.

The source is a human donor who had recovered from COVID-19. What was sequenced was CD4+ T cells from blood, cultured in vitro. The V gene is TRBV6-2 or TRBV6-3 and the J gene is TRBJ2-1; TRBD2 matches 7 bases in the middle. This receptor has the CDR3 CASNIALGGNNEQFF. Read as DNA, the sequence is TGTGCCAGCAATATTGCACTGGGGGGGAACAATGAGCAGTTCTTC.